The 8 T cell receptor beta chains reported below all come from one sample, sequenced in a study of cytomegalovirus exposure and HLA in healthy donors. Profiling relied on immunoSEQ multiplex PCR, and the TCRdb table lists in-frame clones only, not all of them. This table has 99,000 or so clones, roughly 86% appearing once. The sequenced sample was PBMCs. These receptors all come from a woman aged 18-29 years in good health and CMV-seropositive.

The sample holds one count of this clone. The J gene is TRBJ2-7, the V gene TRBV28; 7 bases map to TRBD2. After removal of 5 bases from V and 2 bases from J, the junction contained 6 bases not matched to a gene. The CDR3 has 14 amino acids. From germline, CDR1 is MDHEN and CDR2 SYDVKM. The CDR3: CASSRRAGAYEQYF. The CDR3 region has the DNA TGTGCCAGCAGTCGTAGGGCGGGGGCCTACGAGCAGTACTTC.

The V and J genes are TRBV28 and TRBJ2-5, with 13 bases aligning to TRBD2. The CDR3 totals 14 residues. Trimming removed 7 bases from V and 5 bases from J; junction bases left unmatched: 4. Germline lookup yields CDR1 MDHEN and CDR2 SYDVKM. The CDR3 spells CASNRLAGGETQYF. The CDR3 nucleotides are TGTGCCAGCAACAGACTAGCGGGAGGCGAGACCCAGTACTTC.

The CDR3 DNA is TGTGCCAGCAGTCTCCGACAGGGTCATCAGCCCCAGCATTTT. This translates into CASSLRQGHQPQHF. This chain joins TRBV28 and TRBJ1-5; 7 positions match TRBD1. The CDR3 has 14 residues. With 5 bases clipped from V and 5 bases from J, the junction kept 6 bases outside the gene matches. Germline V gene sequence: CDR1 MDHEN, CDR2 SYDVKM.

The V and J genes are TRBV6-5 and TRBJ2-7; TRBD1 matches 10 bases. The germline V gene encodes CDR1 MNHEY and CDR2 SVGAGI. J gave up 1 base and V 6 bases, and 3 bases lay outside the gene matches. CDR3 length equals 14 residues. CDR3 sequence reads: CASRRDRGSYEQYF. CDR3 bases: TGTGCCAGCAGAAGGGACAGGGGTTCCTACGAGCAGTACTTC.

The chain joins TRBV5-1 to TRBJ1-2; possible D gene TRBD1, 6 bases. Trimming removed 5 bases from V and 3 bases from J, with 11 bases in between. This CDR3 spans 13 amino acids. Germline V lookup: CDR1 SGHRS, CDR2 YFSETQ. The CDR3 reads CASRSDRHYGYTF. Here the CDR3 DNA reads TGCGCCAGCAGGTCGGACAGACACTATGGCTACACCTTC. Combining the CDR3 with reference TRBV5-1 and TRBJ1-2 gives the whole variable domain KAGVTQTPRYLIKTRGQQVTLSCSPISGHRSVSWYQQTPGQGLQFLFEYFSETQRNKGNFPGRFSGRQFSNSRSEMNVSTLELGDSALYLCASRSDRHYGYTFGSGTRLTVV.

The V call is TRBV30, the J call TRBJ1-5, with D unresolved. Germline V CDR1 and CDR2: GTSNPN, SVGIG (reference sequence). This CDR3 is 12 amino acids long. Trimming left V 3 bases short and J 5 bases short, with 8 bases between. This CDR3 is CAWSAEDQPQHF. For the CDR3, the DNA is TGTGCCTGGAGCGCGGAGGATCAGCCCCAGCATTTT. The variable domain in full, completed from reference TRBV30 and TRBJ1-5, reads SQTIHQWPATLVQPVGSPLSLECTVEGTSNPNLYWYRQAAGRGLQLLFYSVGIGQISSEVPQNLSASRPQDRQFILSSKKLLLSDSGFYLCAWSAEDQPQHFGDGTRLSIL.

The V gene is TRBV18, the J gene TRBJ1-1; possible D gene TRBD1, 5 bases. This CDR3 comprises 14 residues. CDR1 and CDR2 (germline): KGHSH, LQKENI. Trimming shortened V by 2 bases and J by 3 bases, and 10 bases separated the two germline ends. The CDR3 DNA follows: TGTGCCAGCTCACCATTGGCGACAGACACTGAAGCTTTCTTT. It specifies CASSPLATDTEAFF.

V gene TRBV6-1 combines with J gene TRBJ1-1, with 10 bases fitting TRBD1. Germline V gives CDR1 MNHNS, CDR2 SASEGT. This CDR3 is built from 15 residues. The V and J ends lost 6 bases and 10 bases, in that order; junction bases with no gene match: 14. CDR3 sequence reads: CASSAGTGDTLLAFF. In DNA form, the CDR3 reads TGTGCCAGCAGCGCCGGGACAGGGGATACCTTGCTAGCTTTCTTT.